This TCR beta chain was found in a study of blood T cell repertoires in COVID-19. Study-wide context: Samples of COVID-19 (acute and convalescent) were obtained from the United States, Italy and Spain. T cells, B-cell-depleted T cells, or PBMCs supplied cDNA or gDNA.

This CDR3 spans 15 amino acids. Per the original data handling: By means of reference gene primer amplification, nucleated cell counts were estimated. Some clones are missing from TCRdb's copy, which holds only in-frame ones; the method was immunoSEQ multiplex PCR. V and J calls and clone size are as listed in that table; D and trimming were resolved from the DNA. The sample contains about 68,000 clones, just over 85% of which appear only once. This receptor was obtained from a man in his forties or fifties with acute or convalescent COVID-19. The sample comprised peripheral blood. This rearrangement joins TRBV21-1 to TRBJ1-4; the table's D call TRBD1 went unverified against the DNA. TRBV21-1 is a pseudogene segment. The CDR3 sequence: CASSKDGQTNEKLFF. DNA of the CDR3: TGTGCCAGCAGCAAAGATGGGCAAACTAATGAAAAACTGTTTTTT.